This T cell receptor beta chain was sequenced for a study of shared clonotypes between healthy human individuals. Looked up from germline, CDR1 is SGHTA and CDR2 is FQGNSA. The CDR3 sequence is 15 residues long. The V and J ends lost 4 bases and 1 base, in that order; junction bases with no gene match: 3. Donors, healthy HIV-negative adults, lacked recent acute infections or vaccinations. Findings of the study overall: Expectations were that clonotype sharing among donors would be affected by sequencing depth.

Note on this clone: The antigen remains unidentified.

Deep level was the assay's run setting. Generated by immunoSEQ multiplex PCR, the TCRdb table keeps only in-frame clones and is missing some. The data show 450,000 to 500,000 clones, over 70% seen once. The sequence was collected from a middle-aged woman in good health. Some clones in this sample may be carry-over from other donors' samples. This chain links TRBV7-2 with TRBJ2-3, with 9 bases fitting TRBD2. The sequencing sample was made of PBMCs. The CDR3 here is CASSSASGGTDTQYF. DNA for the CDR3: TGTGCCAGCAGCTCCGCTAGCGGGGGCACAGATACGCAGTATTTT.